These 10 T cell receptor beta chains originate from one sample sequenced in a study of OX40 agonist ivuxolimab in advanced cancers. Generated by immunoSEQ multiplex PCR, the TCRdb table keeps only in-frame clones and is missing some. The table shows about 90,000 clones, with about 90% occurring only once. This specimen was CD4+ or CD8+ T cells sorted from blood, taken in a trial of the OX40 agonist ivuxolimab. The receptors were sampled from an adult with an advanced solid tumor such as melanoma, head and neck, liver or kidney cancer.

The J gene is TRBJ2-1, the V gene TRBV18; perhaps TRBD2 as D (5 bases). Trimming cost V 6 bases and J 7 bases, with 25 bases left between them. Germline V lookup: CDR1 KGHSH, CDR2 LQKENI. The length of the CDR3 is 17 residues. CDR3 in amino acids: CASSSSGWAGLGNEQFF. Here the CDR3 DNA reads TGTGCCAGCTCGAGTTCGGGGTGGGCTGGCTTGGGGAATGAGCAGTTCTTC.

This chain uses TRBV5-1 with TRBJ2-2; D possibly corresponds to TRBD2 (6 bases). CDR3 size: 16 residues. Germline V gene sequence: CDR1 SGHRS, CDR2 YFSETQ. Trimming stripped 0 bases from V and 0 bases from J, with 9 bases between. The CDR3 nucleotides read TGCGCCAGCAGCTTGGTGGGCGGGACGAACACCGGGGAGCTGTTTTTT. Its translation is CASSLVGGTNTGELFF.

This chain joins TRBV27 and TRBJ2-5; weak D call: TRBD1 (6 bases). This CDR3 has 14 residues. Trimming shortened V by 6 bases and J by 3 bases, and 14 bases separated the two germline ends. CDR1 MNHEY and CDR2 SMNVEV come from the germline V gene (reference sequence). Here the CDR3 DNA reads TGTGCCAGCAGCCCACAGGGTGGGAAAGAGACCCAGTACTTC. This encodes CASSPQGGKETQYF.

This clone appeared a few times. The rearrangement uses TRBV7-8 and TRBJ1-5, with D unresolved. V lost 1 base to trimming and J lost 0 bases, with 7 bases between them. Germline V lookup: CDR1 SGHVS, CDR2 FQNEAQ. This CDR3 has 15 amino acids. The CDR3 region is CASSLGSHSNQPQHF. The CDR3 coding sequence is TGTGCCAGCAGCTTAGGCTCTCATAGCAATCAGCCCCAGCATTTT.

CDR3 nucleotide sequence: TGTGCCAGCAGTCTGACAGGGGGCGACGGCACTGAAGCTTTCTTT. Encoded protein: CASSLTGGDGTEAFF. The chain combines TRBV11-3 with TRBJ1-1; 10 nucleotides line up with TRBD1. CDR1 is SGHNT, CDR2 YENEEA, per germline. The CDR3 spans 15 residues. Trimming cost V 6 bases and J 4 bases; bases outside gene matches: 8.

V usage is TRBV11-1 and J usage is TRBJ1-1; 10 bases line up with TRBD1. CDR1 and CDR2 from the germline V gene are SGHAT and FQDESV (reference sequence). The CDR3 has 14 amino acids. V trimming: 5 bases; J trimming: 11 bases; junction bases outside the gene matches: 11. For the CDR3, the DNA is TGTGCCAGCAGCCGCCGGGACAGGGGTGTTCGTGCTTTCTTT. This codes for CASSRRDRGVRAFF.

The CDR3 coding sequence is TGTGCCAGCAGTCCAGTTCGGTACGAGCAGTACTTC. As protein: CASSPVRYEQYF. The chain has TRBV28 and TRBJ2-7, with D uncertain. Germline CDR1 and CDR2: MDHEN and SYDVKM. Trimming took 5 bases from V and 4 from J, leaving 9 bases between them. The CDR3 is 12 amino acids.

The CDR3 is CASSRTGSLNTEAFF. CDR3 in DNA: TGCGCCAGCAGCCGCACCGGGTCCTTGAACACTGAAGCTTTCTTT. J is TRBJ1-1 and V is TRBV5-1; D gene unclear. The ends were cut back, 4 bases at V and 0 bases at J, with 13 bases in the middle. Looked up from germline, CDR1 is SGHRS and CDR2 is YFSETQ. The CDR3 is 15 amino acids.

V usage is TRBV29-1 and J usage is TRBJ2-3; the D gene could be TRBD1 or TRBD2 (5 bases each). CDR3 length equals 16 residues. Trimming took off 7 bases at V and 0 bases at J, with 20 bases between the two ends. The germline CDR1 and CDR2 sequences are SQVTM and ANQGSEA. The CDR3 DNA sequence: TGCAGCGCTGACCCGGGGCAGGCCCTTAGCACAGATACGCAGTATTTT. This encodes CSADPGQALSTDTQYF.

A word on this clone: One junction end does not reproduce the germline sequence, and a read error may be involved. The chain employs TRBV5-1 and TRBJ1-2; D is perhaps TRBD1 (5 bases). The germline gives CDR1 SGHRS, CDR2 YFSETQ. This CDR3 has 14 residues. This CDR3 is CASRLGRGDYGYTF. In nucleotides, the CDR3 is TGCGCCAGCAGATTGGGGCGGGGAGACTATGGCTACACCTTC.